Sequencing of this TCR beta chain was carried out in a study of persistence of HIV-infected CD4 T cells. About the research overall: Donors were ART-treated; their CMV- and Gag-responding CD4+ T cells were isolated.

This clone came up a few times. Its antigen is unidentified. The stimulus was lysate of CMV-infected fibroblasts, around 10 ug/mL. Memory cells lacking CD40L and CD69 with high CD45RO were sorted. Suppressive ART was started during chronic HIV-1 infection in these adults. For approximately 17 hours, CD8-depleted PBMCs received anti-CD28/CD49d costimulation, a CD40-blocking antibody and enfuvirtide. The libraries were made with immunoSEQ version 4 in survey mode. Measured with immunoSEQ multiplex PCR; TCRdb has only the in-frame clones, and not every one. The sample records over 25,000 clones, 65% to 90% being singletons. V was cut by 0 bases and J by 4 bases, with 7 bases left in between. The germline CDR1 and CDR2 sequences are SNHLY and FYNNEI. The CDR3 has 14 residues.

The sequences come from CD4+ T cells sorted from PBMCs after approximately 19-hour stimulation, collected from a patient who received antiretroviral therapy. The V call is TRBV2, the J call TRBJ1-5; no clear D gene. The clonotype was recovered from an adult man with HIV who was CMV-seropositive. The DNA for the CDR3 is TGTGCCAGCAGTGAAGCGCATGGAAATCAGCCCCAGCATTTT. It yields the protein CASSEAHGNQPQHF.